The sample holds a few counts of the clone carrying this TCR beta chain. TCRdb ran MiXCR on the RT-PCR reads and lists one entry per CDR3 protein. The sample has about 190,000 distinct CDR3 sequences, around 15% seen once. These data belong to a study of response to subunit inactivated influenza vaccine. Germline trimming cut 3 bases from V and 2 bases from J; bases unmatched to any gene: 4. The CDR3 contains 16 residues. CDR1 is MDHEN, CDR2 SYDVKM, per germline. The chain employs TRBV28 and TRBJ2-1, with TRBD2 identical over 10 bases. This sequence was found in a man in his fifties or sixties who received an inactivated influenza vaccine. The starting material was CD8+ T cells sorted from PBMCs, obtained 5 to 6 days after vaccination. The CDR3 here is CASSFPAGGPYNEQFF. The CDR3 DNA reads as TGTGCCAGCAGTTTCCCAGCGGGAGGGCCCTACAATGAGCAGTTCTTC.